This is a list of T cell receptor beta chains from one sample in a study of T-cell reconstitution after alpha-beta-depleted transplantation in children. TCRdb used MiXCR to reprocess the PCR reads, holding one entry per CDR3 protein. Of around 700,000 distinct CDR3 sequences listed, about an eighth are singletons. The specimen comprised PBMCs, sampled before TCRalphabeta/CD19-depleted stem cell transplant. These receptors came from a girl aged 2-9 years with congenital amegakaryocytic thrombocytopenia, due to receive a stem cell transplant. Both conserved end residues are part of each CDR3. A D gene is named only where the DNA matches it firmly. Clone sizes are given selectively: once, few, many, or a class where the clone is expanded.

clone size: many
J gene: TRBJ2-3
D gene: .
V gene: TRBV20-1
CDR3 protein: CSGTALGDTQYF
CDR3 DNA: TGCAGTGGGACGGCGTTGGGAGATACGCAGTATTTT

clone size: .
J gene: TRBJ1-5
D gene: .
V gene: TRBV7-2
CDR3 protein: CASSLVPASRQPQHF
CDR3 DNA: TGTGCCAGCAGCTTAGTCCCAGCTTCCCGTCAGCCCCAGCATTTT

clone size: many
J gene: TRBJ1-2
D gene: .
V gene: TRBV12-3/TRBV12-4
CDR3 protein: CASSFQTAQSSNYGYTF
CDR3 DNA: TGTGCCAGCAGTTTTCAAACTGCACAGTCATCTAACTATGGCTACACCTTC

clone size: .
J gene: TRBJ2-4
D gene: .
V gene: TRBV7-9
CDR3 protein: CASSYLGEAMDIQYF
CDR3 DNA: TGTGCCAGCAGTTATTTGGGGGAGGCCATGGACATTCAGTACTTC

clone size: many
J gene: TRBJ2-1
D gene: TRBD2
V gene: TRBV29-1
CDR3 protein: CSILGTSGSREQFF
CDR3 DNA: TGCAGCATACTCGGGACTAGCGGGAGTAGAGAGCAGTTCTTC

clone size: many
J gene: TRBJ2-3
D gene: .
V gene: TRBV24-1
CDR3 protein: CATSDAHYTDTQYF
CDR3 DNA: TGTGCCACCAGTGATGCCCATTATACAGATACGCAGTATTTT

clone size: .
J gene: TRBJ2-6
D gene: .
V gene: TRBV28
CDR3 protein: CASIGAGASSGANVLTF
CDR3 DNA: TGTGCCAGCATAGGGGCAGGGGCGTCCTCTGGGGCCAACGTCCTGACTTTC

clone size: many
J gene: TRBJ2-3
D gene: TRBD2
V gene: TRBV5-1
CDR3 protein: CASSNSGRAGDTQYF
CDR3 DNA: TGCGCCAGCAGCAATAGCGGGAGGGCCGGAGATACGCAGTATTTT

clone size: .
J gene: TRBJ2-2
D gene: TRBD1
V gene: TRBV10-3
CDR3 protein: CAISPTGVGTGELFF
CDR3 DNA: TGTGCCATCAGCCCCACAGGGGTGGGCACCGGGGAGCTGTTTTTT

clone size: few
J gene: TRBJ2-5
D gene: .
V gene: TRBV12-3/TRBV12-4
CDR3 protein: CASSFEGPGTQYF
CDR3 DNA: TGTGCCAGCAGTTTTGAGGGGCCGGGGACCCAGTACTTC

clone size: many
J gene: TRBJ2-5
D gene: .
V gene: TRBV29-1
CDR3 protein: CSVAEQETQYF
CDR3 DNA: TGCAGCGTAGCGGAACAAGAGACCCAGTACTTC

clone size: many
J gene: TRBJ2-1
D gene: TRBD2
V gene: TRBV20-1
CDR3 protein: CSATPTGTSANSYNEQFF
CDR3 DNA: TGCAGTGCTACCCCGACCGGGACTAGCGCCAACTCCTACAATGAGCAGTTCTTC

clone size: few
J gene: TRBJ1-5
D gene: .
V gene: TRBV20-1
CDR3 protein: CSARGLRRQHF
CDR3 DNA: TGCAGTGCTAGAGGGCTACGACGCCAGCATTTT

clone size: many
J gene: TRBJ2-5
D gene: .
V gene: TRBV10-2
CDR3 protein: CASSESGRLGGETQYF
CDR3 DNA: TGCGCCAGCAGTGAGTCTGGACGGCTGGGCGGAGAGACCCAGTACTTC

clone size: few
J gene: TRBJ1-5
D gene: TRBD1
V gene: TRBV10-2
CDR3 protein: CASMGQGNQPQHF
CDR3 DNA: TGCGCCAGTATGGGACAGGGCAATCAGCCCCAGCATTTT

clone size: .
J gene: TRBJ2-1
D gene: .
V gene: TRBV7-6
CDR3 protein: CASSGLQGKIYNEQFF
CDR3 DNA: TGTGCCAGCAGCGGACTACAGGGGAAGATATACAATGAGCAGTTCTTC

clone size: .
J gene: TRBJ2-3
D gene: TRBD2
V gene: TRBV6-5
CDR3 protein: CASSYLAGGPPSTDTQYF
CDR3 DNA: TGTGCCAGCAGTTATCTAGCGGGAGGCCCACCTAGCACAGATACGCAGTATTTT

clone size: many
J gene: TRBJ2-5
D gene: TRBD2
V gene: TRBV7-2
CDR3 protein: CASSNWTSNIPETQYF
CDR3 DNA: TGTGCCAGCAGCAATTGGACTAGTAATATACCGGAGACCCAGTACTTC

clone size: .
J gene: TRBJ1-2
D gene: TRBD1
V gene: TRBV2
CDR3 protein: CASSFVPGQGDGYTF
CDR3 DNA: TGTGCCAGCAGTTTCGTACCGGGACAGGGTGATGGCTACACCTTC

clone size: .
J gene: TRBJ1-4
D gene: .
V gene: TRBV5-5
CDR3 protein: CASSLRLNEKLFF
CDR3 DNA: TGTGCCAGCAGTCTCAGACTAAATGAAAAACTGTTTTTT

clone size: many
J gene: TRBJ2-7
D gene: .
V gene: TRBV20-1
CDR3 protein: CSAVQANSYEQYF
CDR3 DNA: TGCAGTGCTGTGCAGGCAAACTCCTACGAGCAGTACTTC

clone size: .
J gene: TRBJ1-1
D gene: .
V gene: TRBV5-1
CDR3 protein: CASIEGSANTEAFF
CDR3 DNA: TGCGCCAGCATTGAGGGGTCGGCGAACACTGAAGCTTTCTTT